Each of the 3 T cell receptor beta chains below was sequenced from the same sample in a study of shared clonotypes between healthy human individuals. Generated by immunoSEQ multiplex PCR, the TCRdb table keeps only in-frame clones and is missing some. The table includes 2 million to 2.5 million clones, approximately 94% detected once. The sample taken for sequencing was naive CD4+ T cells sorted from blood. Subset given: CD45RA+ positively selected. These receptors came from a man between 18 and 35 years old in good health.

CDR3 nucleotides: TGTGCCAGCAGTTTGACTAGCGGGGCAGAGACCCAGTACTTC. The encoded protein is CASSLTSGAETQYF. The chain has TRBV27 and TRBJ2-5; 11 bases line up with TRBD2. V dropped 3 bases and J dropped 4; count of bases not matched to a gene: 1. CDR3 length equals 14 residues. Germline CDR1 is MNHEY and CDR2 is SMNVEV (reference sequence).

The V call is TRBV5-6, the J call TRBJ1-1; 10 nucleotides match TRBD1. With 4 bases clipped from V and 1 base from J, the junction kept 7 bases outside the gene matches. CDR1 and CDR2 (germline): SGHDT, YYEEEE. This CDR3 spans 16 amino acids. The DNA of the CDR3 is TGTGCCAGCAGCCGGGGACAGGGGTTCAGGAACACTGAAGCTTTCTTT. The encoded protein is CASSRGQGFRNTEAFF.

This chain connects TRBV25-1 to TRBJ1-3; D ambiguous. CDR1 is MGHDK and CDR2 is SYGVNS in the germline V gene. With 6 bases removed from V and 0 bases from J, the gap between germline ends came to 12 bases. This CDR3 comprises 15 residues. Here the CDR3 DNA reads TGTGCCAGCAGGGACTTCCTGAGCTCTGGAAACACCATATATTTT. It yields the protein CASRDFLSSGNTIYF.